This record concerns one T cell receptor (beta chain) sequence. Measured with immunoSEQ multiplex PCR; TCRdb has only the in-frame clones, and not every one. The sample lists about 220,000 clones; about 91% were seen once. The data belong to a study of blood T cell repertoires in COVID-19. The CDR3 is 14 amino acids. Deletions cut 3 bases from V and 1 base from J, with 10 bases between. Germline V gene sequence: CDR1 SGHNT, CDR2 YYREEE (reference sequence). Self-reported history from a screening survey and questionnaire set each donor's cohort. Specimen: PBMCs or T cells enriched from blood (not recorded which). The origin of this receptor is a woman aged 50 to 65 with acute COVID-19. The chain links TRBV5-4 to TRBJ1-1; unclear D gene. CDR3 in amino acids: CASSWETGNTEAFF. Written as DNA, the CDR3 is TGTGCCAGCAGCTGGGAGACGGGGAACACTGAAGCTTTCTTT.